The table lists the clone carrying this TCR beta chain with a few counts. Its antigen is as yet unknown. Between the trimmed V and J ends, which lost 2 bases and 8 bases, there was a span of 15 bases. CDR3 length: 14 residues. In germline, CDR1 is MNHEY, CDR2 SVGAGI. This sample is part of a study of T-cell memory formation after mild COVID-19. The study's findings and limits: Whereas later expanders leaned CD4+, clones contracting day 15 to 85 showed a balanced CD4/CD8 makeup. Pre-infection memory carried some responding clones, suggesting that cross-reactive memory joined.

TCRdb itself ran the 5' RACE reads through MiXCR, one entry per CDR3 protein. Here the sample spans approximately 350,000 distinct CDR3 sequences, roughly 14% being singletons. This rearrangement joins TRBV6-5 to TRBJ1-2; D gene uncertain. This TCR came from a young man who had mild COVID-19 (a few samples of this study predate the infection). Cell type and time point are not known. The material sequenced was PBMCs or a T cell subset sorted from them (not recorded which). CDR3 sequence reads: CASSYGWSGKGYTF. The CDR3, as DNA: TGTGCCAGCAGTTACGGTTGGTCCGGGAAGGGCTACACCTTC.